This T cell receptor beta chain came from a study of T cells in Graves' hyperthyroidism and ophthalmopathy. General observations from the study: A model built on 13 V-J features separated ophthalmopathy from stable hyperthyroidism. Progression to ophthalmopathy was predicted a median of about 6.6 months early.

The PBMCs were sourced from fresh peripheral blood (less than 11 ml). Notes on this clonotype: The antigen is unknown.

V lost 0 bases, J lost 3 bases, and 9 bases stayed unmatched. The CDR3 spans 17 residues. Per the germline V gene, CDR1 is LGHNA and CDR2 is YSLEER. The TCR beta CDR3 regions underwent amplification using RNA transcripts as the source. First-round RT-PCR with HTBI primers amplified the TCR CDR3 region. TCRdb used MiXCR to reprocess the multiplex PCR reads, holding one entry per CDR3 protein. The data show 700,000 or so distinct CDR3 sequences, around 15% seen once. The sequencing sample was made of blood. The genes are TRBV4-3 and TRBJ2-3; 7 bases align to TRBD1. The source of this sequence is a woman aged 50 to 60 with Graves' ophthalmopathy. CDR3 loop: CASSQESATGITDTQYF. The CDR3 DNA reads TGCGCCAGCAGCCAAGAGTCGGCGACAGGGATAACAGATACGCAGTATTTT.